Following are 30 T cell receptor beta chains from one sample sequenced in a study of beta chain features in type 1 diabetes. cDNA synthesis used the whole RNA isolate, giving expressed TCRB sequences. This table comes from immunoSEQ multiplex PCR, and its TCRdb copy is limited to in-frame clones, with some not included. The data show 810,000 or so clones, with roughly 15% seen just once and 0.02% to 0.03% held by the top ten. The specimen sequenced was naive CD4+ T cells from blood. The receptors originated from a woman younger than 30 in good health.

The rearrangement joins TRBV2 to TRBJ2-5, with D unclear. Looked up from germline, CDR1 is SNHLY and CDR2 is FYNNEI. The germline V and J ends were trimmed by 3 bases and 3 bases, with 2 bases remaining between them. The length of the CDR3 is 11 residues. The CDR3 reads CASSDKETQYF. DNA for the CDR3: TGTGCCAGCAGTGACAAAGAGACCCAGTACTTC.

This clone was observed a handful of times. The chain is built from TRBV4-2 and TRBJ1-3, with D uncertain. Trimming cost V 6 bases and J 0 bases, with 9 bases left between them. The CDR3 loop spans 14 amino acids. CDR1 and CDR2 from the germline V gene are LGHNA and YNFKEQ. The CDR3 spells CASRTRSSGNTIYF. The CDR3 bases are TGTGCCAGCAGGACTCGGAGCTCTGGAAACACCATATATTTT.

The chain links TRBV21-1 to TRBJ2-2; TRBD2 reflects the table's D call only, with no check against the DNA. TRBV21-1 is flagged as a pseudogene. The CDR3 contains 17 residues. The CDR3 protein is CASSKVQRETKTGELFF. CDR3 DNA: TGTGCCAGCAGCAAAGTTCAGCGGGAGACGAAAACCGGGGAGCTGTTTTTT.

The CDR3 DNA reads as TGTGCCAGCTCACCGGGCGAAGTTGGTAGCTACACCTTC. Its translation: CASSPGEVGSYTF. The V call is TRBV18, the J call TRBJ1-2; D uncertain. This CDR3 spans 13 amino acids. Germline-derived CDR1 and CDR2 are KGHSH and LQKENI. V shed 3 bases and J shed 9 bases, with 14 bases lying between them.

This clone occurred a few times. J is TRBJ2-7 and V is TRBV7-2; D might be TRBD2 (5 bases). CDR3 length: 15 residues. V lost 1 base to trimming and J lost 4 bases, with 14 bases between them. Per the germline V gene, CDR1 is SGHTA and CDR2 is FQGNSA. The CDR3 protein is CASSLVVGERYEQYF. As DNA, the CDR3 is TGTGCCAGCAGCTTAGTTGTGGGAGAGAGATACGAGCAGTACTTC.

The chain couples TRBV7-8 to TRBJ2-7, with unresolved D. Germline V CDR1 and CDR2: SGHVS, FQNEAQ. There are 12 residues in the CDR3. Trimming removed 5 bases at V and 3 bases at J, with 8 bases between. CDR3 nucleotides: TGTGCCAGCAGCAAGGCTAGCTACGAGCAGTACTTC. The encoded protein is CASSKASYEQYF.

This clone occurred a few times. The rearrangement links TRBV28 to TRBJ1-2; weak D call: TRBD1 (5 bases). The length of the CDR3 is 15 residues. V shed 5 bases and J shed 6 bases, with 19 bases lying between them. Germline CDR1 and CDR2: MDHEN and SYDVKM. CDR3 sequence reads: CASSNRRPDTDGYTF. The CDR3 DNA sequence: TGTGCCAGCAGTAACCGACGCCCGGACACAGATGGCTACACCTTC.

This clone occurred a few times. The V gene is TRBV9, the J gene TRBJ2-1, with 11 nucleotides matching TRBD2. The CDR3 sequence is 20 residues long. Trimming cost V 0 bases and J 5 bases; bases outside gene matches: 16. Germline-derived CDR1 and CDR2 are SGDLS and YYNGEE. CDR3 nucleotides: TGTGCCAGCAGCGTAGCGCTGGACGGGACTAGCGGACCAATAGACAATGAGCAGTTCTTC. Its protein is CASSVALDGTSGPIDNEQFF.

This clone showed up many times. The CDR3 DNA is TGTGCCATCAGTGAAGGGACTCCCGTCTGGTTCTTC. The encoded protein is CAISEGTPVWFF. This rearrangement joins TRBV10-3 to TRBJ2-1; D is perhaps TRBD2 (6 bases). V gave up 3 bases and J gave up 15 bases, with 15 bases separating them. Germline loops: CDR1 ENHRY, CDR2 SYGVKD. The CDR3 has 12 amino acids.

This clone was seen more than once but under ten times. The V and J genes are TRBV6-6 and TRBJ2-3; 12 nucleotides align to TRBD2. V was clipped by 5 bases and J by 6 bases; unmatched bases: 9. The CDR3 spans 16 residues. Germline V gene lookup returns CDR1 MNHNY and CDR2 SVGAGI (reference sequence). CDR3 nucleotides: TGTGCCAGCAGTCCACGACTAGCGGGAGTTGGTGATACGCAGTATTTT. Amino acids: CASSPRLAGVGDTQYF.

CDR3 amino acids: CASSANGGNIQYF. DNA for the CDR3: TGTGCCAGTAGTGCAAACGGGGGGAACATTCAGTACTTC. The chain has TRBV19 and TRBJ2-4; TRBD2 agrees at 7 bases. The CDR3 extends over 13 amino acids. CDR1 is LNHDA, CDR2 SQIVND, per germline (reference sequence). With V trimmed by 5 bases and J by 7 bases, 5 bases remained unmatched.

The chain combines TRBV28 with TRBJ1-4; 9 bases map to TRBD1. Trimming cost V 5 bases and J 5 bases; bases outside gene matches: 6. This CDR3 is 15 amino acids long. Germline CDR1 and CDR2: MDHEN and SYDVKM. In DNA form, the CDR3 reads TGTGCCAGCAGTATACCGGGACAGGGCAATGAAAAACTGTTTTTT. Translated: CASSIPGQGNEKLFF.

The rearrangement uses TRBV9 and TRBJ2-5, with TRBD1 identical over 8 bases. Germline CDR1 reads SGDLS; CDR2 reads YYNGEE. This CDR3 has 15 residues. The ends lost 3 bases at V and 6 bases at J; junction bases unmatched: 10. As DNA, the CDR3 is TGTGCCAGCAGCGCTGGACAGGGCTATTTCCAGACCCAGTACTTC. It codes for CASSAGQGYFQTQYF.

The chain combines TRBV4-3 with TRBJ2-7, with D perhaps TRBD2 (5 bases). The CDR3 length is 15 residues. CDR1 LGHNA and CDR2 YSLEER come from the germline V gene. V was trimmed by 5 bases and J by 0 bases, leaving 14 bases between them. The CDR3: CASSYHRAGSYEQYF. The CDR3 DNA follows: TGCGCCAGCAGCTACCACCGGGCGGGCTCCTACGAGCAGTACTTC.

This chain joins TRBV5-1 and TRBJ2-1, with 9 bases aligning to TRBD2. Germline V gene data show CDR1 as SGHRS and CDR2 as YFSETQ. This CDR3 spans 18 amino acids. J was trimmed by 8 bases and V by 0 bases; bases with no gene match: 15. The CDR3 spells CASSLGGTSLPSFDEQFF. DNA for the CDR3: TGCGCCAGCAGCTTGGGGGGGACTAGCCTTCCTAGCTTCGATGAGCAGTTCTTC.

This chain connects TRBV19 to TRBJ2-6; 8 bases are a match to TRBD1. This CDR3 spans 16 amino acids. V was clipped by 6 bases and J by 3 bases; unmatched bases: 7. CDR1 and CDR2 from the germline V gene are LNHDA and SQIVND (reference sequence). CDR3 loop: CASSSQGADGANVLTF. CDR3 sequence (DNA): TGTGCCAGTAGCTCGCAGGGGGCAGATGGGGCCAACGTCCTGACTTTC.

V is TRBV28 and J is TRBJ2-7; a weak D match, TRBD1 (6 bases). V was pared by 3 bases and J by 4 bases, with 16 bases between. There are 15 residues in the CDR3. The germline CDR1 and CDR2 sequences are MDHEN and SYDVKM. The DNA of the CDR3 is TGTGCCAGCAGTTTGGCGACAGGTGGGATTTACGAGCAGTACTTC. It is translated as CASSLATGGIYEQYF.

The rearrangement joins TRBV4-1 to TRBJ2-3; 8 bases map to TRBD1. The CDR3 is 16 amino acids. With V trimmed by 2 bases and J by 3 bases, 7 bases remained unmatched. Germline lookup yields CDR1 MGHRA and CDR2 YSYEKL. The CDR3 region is CASSQRTGFSTDTQYF. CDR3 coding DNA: TGCGCCAGCAGCCAAAGGACAGGGTTTAGTACAGATACGCAGTATTTT.

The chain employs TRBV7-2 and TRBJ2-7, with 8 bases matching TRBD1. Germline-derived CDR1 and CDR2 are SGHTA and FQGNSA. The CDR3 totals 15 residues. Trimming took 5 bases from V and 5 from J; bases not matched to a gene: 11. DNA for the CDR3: TGTGCCAGCAGCCCAAGGGACAGGAGAGCACACGAGCAGTACTTC. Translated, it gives CASSPRDRRAHEQYF.

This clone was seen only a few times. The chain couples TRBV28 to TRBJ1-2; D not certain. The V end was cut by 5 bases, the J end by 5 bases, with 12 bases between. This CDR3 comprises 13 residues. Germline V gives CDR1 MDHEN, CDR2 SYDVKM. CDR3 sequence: CASSDSDLYGYTF. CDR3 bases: TGTGCCAGCAGTGACTCGGACCTTTATGGCTACACCTTC.

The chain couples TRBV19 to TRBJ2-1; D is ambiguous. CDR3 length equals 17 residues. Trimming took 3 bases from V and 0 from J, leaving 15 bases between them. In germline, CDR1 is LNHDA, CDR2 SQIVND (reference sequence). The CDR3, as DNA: TGTGCCAGTAGTATGCCTCTTGGTGCTCACTCCTACAATGAGCAGTTCTTC. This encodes CASSMPLGAHSYNEQFF.

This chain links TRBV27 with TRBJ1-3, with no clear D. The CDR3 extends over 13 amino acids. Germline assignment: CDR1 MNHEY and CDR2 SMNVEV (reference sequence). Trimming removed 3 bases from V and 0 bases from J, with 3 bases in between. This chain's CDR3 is CASSFNSGNTIYF. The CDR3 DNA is TGTGCCAGCAGTTTTAACTCTGGAAACACCATATATTTT.

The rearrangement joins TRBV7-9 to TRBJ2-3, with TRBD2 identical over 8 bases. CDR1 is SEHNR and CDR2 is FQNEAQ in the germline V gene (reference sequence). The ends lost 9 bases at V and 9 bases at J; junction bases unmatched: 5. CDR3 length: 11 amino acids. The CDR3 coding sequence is TGTGCCAGTTTAGCGGGAACCACGCAGTATTTT. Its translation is CASLAGTTQYF.

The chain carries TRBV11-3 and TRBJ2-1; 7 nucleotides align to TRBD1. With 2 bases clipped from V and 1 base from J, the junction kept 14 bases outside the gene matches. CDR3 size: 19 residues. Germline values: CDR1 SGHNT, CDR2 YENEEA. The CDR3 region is CASSLTSGQGVTSYNEQFF. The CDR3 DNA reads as TGTGCCAGCAGCTTAACTTCTGGGCAGGGGGTGACGTCCTACAATGAGCAGTTCTTC.

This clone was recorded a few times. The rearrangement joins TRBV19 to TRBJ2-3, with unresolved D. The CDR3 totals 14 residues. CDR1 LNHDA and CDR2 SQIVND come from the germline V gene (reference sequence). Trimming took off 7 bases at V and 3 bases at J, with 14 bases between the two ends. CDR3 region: CASTLSGSTDTQYF. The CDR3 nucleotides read TGTGCCAGTACTCTTTCAGGTTCGACAGATACGCAGTATTTT.

As DNA, the CDR3 is TGTGCCAGCAGTTTAGGGGCCCCCAGGAACTACACCTTC. This encodes CASSLGAPRNYTF. The rearrangement links TRBV28 to TRBJ1-2; tentatively, D is TRBD1 (5 bases). V was trimmed by 2 bases and J by 10 bases, leaving 14 bases between them. The CDR3 sequence is 13 residues long. Germline values: CDR1 MDHEN, CDR2 SYDVKM.

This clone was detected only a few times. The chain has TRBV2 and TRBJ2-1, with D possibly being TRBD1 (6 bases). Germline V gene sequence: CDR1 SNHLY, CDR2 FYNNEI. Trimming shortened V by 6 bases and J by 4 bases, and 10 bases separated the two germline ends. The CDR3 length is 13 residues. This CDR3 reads CASRRTVYNEQFF. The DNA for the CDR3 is TGTGCCAGCAGGAGGACAGTGTACAATGAGCAGTTCTTC.

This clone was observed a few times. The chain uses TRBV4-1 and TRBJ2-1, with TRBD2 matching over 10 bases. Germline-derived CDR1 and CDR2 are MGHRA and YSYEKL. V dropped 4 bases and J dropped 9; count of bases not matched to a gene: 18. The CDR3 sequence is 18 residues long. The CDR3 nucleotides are TGCGCCAGCAGCCCCCAGGTAGCGGCTAGCGGGAGAGCAGGTGAGCAGTTCTTC. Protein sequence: CASSPQVAASGRAGEQFF.

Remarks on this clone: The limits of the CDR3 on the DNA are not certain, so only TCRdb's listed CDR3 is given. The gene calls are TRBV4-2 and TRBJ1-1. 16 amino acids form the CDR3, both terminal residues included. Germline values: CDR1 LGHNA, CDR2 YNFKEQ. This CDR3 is CASSQDWFGPGTEAFF.

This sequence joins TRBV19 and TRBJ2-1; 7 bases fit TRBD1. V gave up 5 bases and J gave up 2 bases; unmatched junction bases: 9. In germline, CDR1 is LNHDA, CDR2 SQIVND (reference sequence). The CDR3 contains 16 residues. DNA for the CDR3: TGTGCCAGTAGTGCCCAACAGGGGTTTACCTACAATGAGCAGTTCTTC. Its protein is CASSAQQGFTYNEQFF.